What follows describes a single T cell receptor beta chain. No antigen is known for it. The sample is drawn from a study of T cell responses to AZD1222 COVID-19 vaccine. Study observations and caveats: Possibly, clonal diversity was underestimated; donors were largely white British and included more females. Reportedly, close to half of spike-specific TCRs are directed against unmutated variant regions. Just five or six AZD1222 recipients were seropositive at baseline. Repertoires were sampled only after the peak T cell response.

TCRdb's copy holds only in-frame clones and misses some; the assay was immunoSEQ multiplex PCR. The table lists about 150,000 clones, about 89% of them singletons. The CDR3 extends over 13 amino acids. Germline loops: CDR1 SEHNR, CDR2 FQNEAQ (reference sequence). The receptor comes from an adult who received the MenACWY meningococcal vaccine as a control. This chain links TRBV7-9 with TRBJ2-6; no definite D call. This sample comprised peripheral blood, obtained 28 days after the second dose of the MenACWY control vaccine. Here the CDR3 DNA reads TGTGCGGGCCGAACGTCTGGGGCCAACGTCCTGACTTTC. Amino acid sequence: CAGRTSGANVLTF.